A single sample is the source of the 10 T cell receptor beta chains below, sequenced in a study of blood T cell repertoires in COVID-19. Data came from immunoSEQ multiplex PCR; TCRdb stores just in-frame clones and leaves some out. Of roughly 380,000 clones listed, about 90% were seen once; the top ten hold around 3%. The specimen sequenced was PBMCs or T cells enriched from blood (not recorded which). The receptors come from a woman aged 25 to 39 who had recovered from COVID-19.

The J gene is TRBJ1-1, the V gene TRBV24-1; D gene uncertain. CDR1 and CDR2 (germline): KGHDR, SFDVKD. CDR3 size: 11 residues. Trimming removed 5 bases from V and 7 bases from J, with 7 bases in between. The CDR3 bases are TGTGCCACCAGTGGCGCTATTGAAGCTTTCTTT. Translating it yields CATSGAIEAFF.

The V gene is TRBV28, the J gene TRBJ1-2, with D tentatively TRBD1 (5 bases). The CDR3 spans 14 residues. V was clipped by 10 bases and J by 8 bases, with 23 bases between them. Germline V lookup: CDR1 MDHEN, CDR2 SYDVKM. The CDR3 is CAIPRGRAAGGYTF. In nucleotides, the CDR3 is TGTGCCATACCCCGGGGGAGGGCCGCTGGAGGCTACACCTTC.

The rearrangement uses TRBV18 and TRBJ2-7; TRBD2 is a possible D gene (6 bases). From germline, CDR1 is KGHSH and CDR2 LQKENI. The length of the CDR3 is 14 residues. Trimming left V 1 base short and J 7 bases short, with 14 bases between. The CDR3, as DNA: TGTGCCAGCTCACCACTGGGGGGTGAGTCGGAGCAGTACTTC. This sequence encodes CASSPLGGESEQYF.

CDR3 sequence: CASITPSGTGYTF. CDR3 DNA sequence: TGTGCCAGCATAACACCCAGCGGAACGGGCTACACCTTC. The chain uses TRBV28 and TRBJ1-2; D ambiguous. V was clipped by 7 bases and J by 8 bases, with 17 bases between them. Germline lookup yields CDR1 MDHEN and CDR2 SYDVKM. The CDR3 extends over 13 amino acids.

The gene calls are TRBV29-1 and TRBJ2-1; 11 nucleotides align to TRBD2. The CDR3 is 15 residues long. Germline V lookup: CDR1 SQVTM, CDR2 ANQGSEA. The junction had 9 bases not matched to a gene; V was cut back by 4 bases and J by 7 bases. CDR3 in amino acids: CSVVGSGRAGNEQFF. The DNA of the CDR3 is TGCAGCGTTGTTGGTAGCGGGAGGGCCGGGAATGAGCAGTTCTTC.

This chain connects TRBV7-2 to TRBJ2-5; D possibly corresponds to TRBD2 (6 bases). From germline, CDR1 is SGHTA and CDR2 FQGNSA. The V and J ends lost 0 bases and 5 bases respectively, with 10 bases between them. CDR3 length equals 14 residues. This chain's CDR3 is CASSLAAGWETQYF. The CDR3 DNA follows: TGTGCCAGCAGCTTAGCCGCGGGATGGGAGACCCAGTACTTC. The variable domain in full, with the rest retrieved from reference TRBV7-2 and TRBJ2-5, is GAGVSQSPSNKVTEKGKDVELRCDPISGHTALYWYRQSLGQGLEFLIYFQGNSAPDKSGLPSDRFSAERTGGSVSTLTIQRTQQEDSAVYLCASSLAAGWETQYFGPGTRLLVL.

This clone was observed a single time. The chain is built from TRBV12-5 and TRBJ2-1; perhaps TRBD1 as D (5 bases). Germline CDR1 LGHNT, CDR2 FRNRAP. V lost 3 bases and J 7 bases, leaving 19 bases between the germline ends. The CDR3 consists of 16 residues. CDR3 in DNA: TGTGCTAGTGGTTTCGAGACAGCCTTGGGGTCGAATGAGCAGTTCTTC. Translation: CASGFETALGSNEQFF.

The chain combines TRBV25-1 with TRBJ1-3; TRBD1 aligns across 8 bases. Germline loops: CDR1 MGHDK, CDR2 SYGVNS. The ends lost 7 bases at V and 8 bases at J; junction bases unmatched: 10. The CDR3 length is 14 residues. DNA for the CDR3: TGTGCCAGCACGGCGCAGGGGGCGATGGACACCATATATTTT. Its protein is CASTAQGAMDTIYF. The entire variable domain, with the rest obtained from reference TRBV25-1 and TRBJ1-3, is as follows: EADIYQTPRYLVIGTGKKITLECSQTMGHDKMYWYQQDPGMELHLIHYSYGVNSTEKGDLSSESTVSRIRTEHFPLTLESARPSHTSQYLCASTAQGAMDTIYFGEGSWLTVV.

This chain uses TRBV12-3 or TRBV12-4 with TRBJ2-1; D is unclear. The CDR3 runs to 11 residues. Trimming pared 2 bases from V and 10 bases from J, leaving 6 bases between. The CDR3 DNA follows: TGTGCCAGCAGTTTATATGCGGAGCAGTTCTTC. Its protein product is CASSLYAEQFF.

V gene TRBV7-6 combines with J gene TRBJ1-5, with D perhaps matching TRBD1 (6 bases). The CDR3 covers 13 residues. In germline, CDR1 is SGHVS, CDR2 FNYEAQ. V lost 1 base and J lost 7, with 8 bases in between. CDR3 coding DNA: TGTGCCAGCAGCTTAGAACAGGGCCAGCCCCAGCATTTT. Its protein is CASSLEQGQPQHF.